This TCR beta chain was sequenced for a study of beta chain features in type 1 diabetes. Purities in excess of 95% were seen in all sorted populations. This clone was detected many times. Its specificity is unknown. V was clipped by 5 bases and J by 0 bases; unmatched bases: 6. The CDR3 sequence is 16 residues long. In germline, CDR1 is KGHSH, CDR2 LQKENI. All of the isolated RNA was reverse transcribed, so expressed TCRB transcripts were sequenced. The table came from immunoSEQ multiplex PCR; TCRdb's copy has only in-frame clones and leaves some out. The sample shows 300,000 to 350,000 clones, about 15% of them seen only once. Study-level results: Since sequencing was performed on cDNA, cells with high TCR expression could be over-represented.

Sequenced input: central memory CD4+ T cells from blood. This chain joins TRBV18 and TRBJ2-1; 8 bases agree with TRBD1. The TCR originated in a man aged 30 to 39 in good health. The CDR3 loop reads CASSDRGRSSYNEQFF. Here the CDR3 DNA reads TGTGCCAGCTCAGACAGGGGAAGAAGCTCCTACAATGAGCAGTTCTTC. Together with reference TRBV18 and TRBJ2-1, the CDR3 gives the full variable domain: NAGVMQNPRHLVRRRGQEARLRCSPMKGHSHVYWYRQLPEEGLKFMVYLQKENIIDESGMPKERFSAEFPKEGPSILRIQQVVRGDSAAYFCASSDRGRSSYNEQFFGPGTRLTVL.